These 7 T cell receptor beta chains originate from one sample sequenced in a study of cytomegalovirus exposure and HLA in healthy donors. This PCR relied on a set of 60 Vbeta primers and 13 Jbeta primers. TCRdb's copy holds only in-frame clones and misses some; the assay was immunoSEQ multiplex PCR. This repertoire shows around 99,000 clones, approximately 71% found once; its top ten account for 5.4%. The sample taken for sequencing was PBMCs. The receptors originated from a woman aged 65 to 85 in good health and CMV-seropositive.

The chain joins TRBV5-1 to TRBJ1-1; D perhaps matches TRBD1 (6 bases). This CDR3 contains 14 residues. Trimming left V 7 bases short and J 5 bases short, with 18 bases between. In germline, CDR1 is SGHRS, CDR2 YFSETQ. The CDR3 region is CASLRDYQGTEAFF. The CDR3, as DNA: TGCGCCAGCCTACGGGATTACCAGGGGACTGAAGCTTTCTTT.

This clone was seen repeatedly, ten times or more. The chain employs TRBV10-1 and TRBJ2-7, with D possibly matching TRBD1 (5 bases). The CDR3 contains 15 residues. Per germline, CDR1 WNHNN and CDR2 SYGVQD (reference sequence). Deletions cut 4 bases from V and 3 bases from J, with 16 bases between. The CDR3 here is CASSVGRGLGYEQYF. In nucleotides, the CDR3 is TGCGCCAGCAGTGTGGGGCGAGGCTTGGGCTACGAGCAGTACTTC.

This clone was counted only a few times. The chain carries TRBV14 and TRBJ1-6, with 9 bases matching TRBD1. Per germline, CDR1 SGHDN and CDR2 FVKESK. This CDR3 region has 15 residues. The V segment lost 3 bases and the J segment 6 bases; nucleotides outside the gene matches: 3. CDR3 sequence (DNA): TGTGCCAGCAGCCAGTGGGGACAGGGTAATTCACCCCTCCACTTT. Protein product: CASSQWGQGNSPLHF.

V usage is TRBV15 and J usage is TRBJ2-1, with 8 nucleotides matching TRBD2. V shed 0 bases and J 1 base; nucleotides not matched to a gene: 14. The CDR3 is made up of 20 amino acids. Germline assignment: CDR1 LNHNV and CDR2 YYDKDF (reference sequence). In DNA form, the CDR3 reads TGTGCCACCAGCAGAGAGGGAGGACTAGCCTCCATCGTTTCCTACAATGAGCAGTTCTTC. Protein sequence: CATSREGGLASIVSYNEQFF.

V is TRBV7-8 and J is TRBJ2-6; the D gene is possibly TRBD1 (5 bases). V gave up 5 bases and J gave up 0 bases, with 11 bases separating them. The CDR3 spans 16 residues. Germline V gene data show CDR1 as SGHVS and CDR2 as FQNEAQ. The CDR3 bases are TGTGCCAGCAGCCCAACAGGTGGCTCTGGGGCCAACGTCCTGACTTTC. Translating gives CASSPTGGSGANVLTF.

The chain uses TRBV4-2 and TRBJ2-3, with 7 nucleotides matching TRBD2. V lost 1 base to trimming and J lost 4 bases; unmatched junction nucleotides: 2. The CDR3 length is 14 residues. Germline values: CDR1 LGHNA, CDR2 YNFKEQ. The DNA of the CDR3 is TGTGCCAGCAGCCAAGTTGGGGGGGCAGATACGCAGTATTTT. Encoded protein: CASSQVGGADTQYF.

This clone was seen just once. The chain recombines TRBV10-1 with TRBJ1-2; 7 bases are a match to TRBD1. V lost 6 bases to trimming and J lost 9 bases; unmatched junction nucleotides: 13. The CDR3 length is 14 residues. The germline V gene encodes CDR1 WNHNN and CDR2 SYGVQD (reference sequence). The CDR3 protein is CASSMDRSGNRYTF. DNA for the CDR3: TGCGCCAGCAGCATGGACAGGTCAGGAAACCGCTACACCTTC.